The clone carrying this T cell receptor beta chain occurred once. What it recognizes is unknown. This entry belongs to a study of blood T cells in healthy people across ages. Points from the study as a whole: The study could not conclusively compare naive and antigen-experienced cells, given its unsorted PBMCs. Both higher diversity and more naive CD4+ cells marked long-lived donors when set against aged donors.

Together with a sample-barcoded 5' primer, a J-beta primer mix was included in a second PCR lasting roughly 6 to 12 cycles. MiXCR, applied by TCRdb to the 5' RACE reads, yields one record per CDR3 protein. The sample comprises 1.5 million to 2 million distinct CDR3 sequences, more than 35% of which are singletons, and around 23% rests with the top ten. After removal of 5 bases from V and 2 bases from J, the junction contained 10 bases not matched to a gene. The CDR3 contains 18 residues. Germline V gene sequence: CDR1 SGHTA, CDR2 FQGNSA. The chain recombines TRBV7-2 with TRBJ2-3, with 13 bases lining up with TRBD2. This clonotype originated in a human donor in good health. The material sequenced was blood. CDR3 protein: CASSLTSGGEGVTDTQYF. The CDR3 DNA follows: TGTGCCAGCAGCCTCACTAGCGGGGGGGAAGGGGTCACAGATACGCAGTATTTT. Variable domain in full (rest from reference TRBV7-2 and TRBJ2-3): GAGVSQSPSNKVTEKGKDVELRCDPISGHTALYWYRQSLGQGLEFLIYFQGNSAPDKSGLPSDRFSAERTGGSVSTLTIQRTQQEDSAVYLCASSLTSGGEGVTDTQYFGPGTRLTVL.